This TCR beta chain was observed in a study of beta chain features in type 1 diabetes. Study-wide results and caveats: Patients with Type 1 diabetes showed moderately but significantly shorter TCRB CDR3s in all four CD4+ subsets. Naive, central memory and Treg TCRB repertoires seemed to resemble each other more closely in patients than they did in healthy donors.

Since all of the isolated RNA was reverse transcribed, expressed TCRB transcripts were what got sequenced. Some clones are missing from TCRdb's copy, which holds only in-frame ones; the method was immunoSEQ multiplex PCR. The data show 95,000 to 150,000 clones, 15% to 20% seen once. This clone was counted a few times. Its cognate antigen is unknown. The sample comprised central memory CD4+ T cells from blood. This TCR came from a man aged 18 to 29 with type 1 diabetes.

The CDR3 spells CASSIRGVRPTEAFF. CDR3 DNA sequence: TGTGCCAGTAGTATTCGGGGTGTTCGTCCCACTGAAGCTTTCTTT. The V call is TRBV19, the J call TRBJ1-1; D gene uncertain. From germline, CDR1 is LNHDA and CDR2 SQIVND (reference sequence). V was shortened by 3 bases and J by 4 bases, with 15 bases between the two germline ends. This CDR3 is built from 15 residues.